Sequencing of this TCR beta chain was carried out in a study of HIV-infected patients and healthy controls. This clonotype was seen at least ten times. One entry per CDR3 protein, called by TCRdb with MiXCR from the 5' RACE reads. Altogether tens of thousands of distinct CDR3 sequences are present, roughly a fifth being singletons, with the ten largest covering approximately 1.5%. CDR3 length equals 14 residues. The J segment lost 2 bases and the V segment lost 7 bases, leaving 6 bases of the junction unmatched. From germline, CDR1 is MNHEY and CDR2 SVGAGI. The chain employs TRBV6-5 and TRBJ2-7; 9 nucleotides match TRBD2. The source is a human donor in good health. The sample comprised CD4+ T cells from blood. Written as DNA, the CDR3 is TGTGCCAGCAAAAAGCGGGGGGCCCCCTACGAGCAGTACTTC. It specifies CASKKRGAPYEQYF.